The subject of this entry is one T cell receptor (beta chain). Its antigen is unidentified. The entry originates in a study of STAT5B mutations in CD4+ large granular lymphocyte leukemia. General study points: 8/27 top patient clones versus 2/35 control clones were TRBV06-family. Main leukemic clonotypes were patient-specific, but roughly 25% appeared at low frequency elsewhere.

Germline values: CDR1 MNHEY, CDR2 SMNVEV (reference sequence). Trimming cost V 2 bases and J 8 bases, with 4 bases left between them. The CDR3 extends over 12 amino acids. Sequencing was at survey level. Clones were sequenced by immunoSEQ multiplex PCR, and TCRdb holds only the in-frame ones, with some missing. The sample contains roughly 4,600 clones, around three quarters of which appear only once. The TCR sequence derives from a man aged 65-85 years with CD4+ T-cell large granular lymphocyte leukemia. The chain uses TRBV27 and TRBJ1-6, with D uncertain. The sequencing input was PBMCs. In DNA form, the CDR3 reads TGTGCCAGCAGTTTACCCCATTCACCCCTCCACTTT. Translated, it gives CASSLPHSPLHF.